Reported below is one TCR beta chain. The sample comes from a study of shared clonotypes between healthy human individuals. J was trimmed by 3 bases and V by 7 bases; bases with no gene match: 6. The CDR3 runs 14 residues. CDR1 and CDR2 (germline): MNHEY, SVGAGI. Original methodology: Junction-only immunoSEQ data arrived without quality scores, meaning filtering differed. Using immunoSEQ multiplex PCR, the repertoire was profiled, and TCRdb retains in-frame clones only, with some absent. V, J and clone size reflect that table, while D and trimming were determined from the DNA. In the table there are more than 2 million clones, about 94% of which are singletons. Selected positively for CCR7 and CD45RO-negative, naive CD8 cells excluded terminally differentiated effector memory CD45RA+ cells.

The sample was naive CD8+ T cells from PBMCs. This clonotype was sampled from a man aged 18 to 30 in good health. Some clones in this sample may be carry-over from other donors' samples. The chain is built from TRBV6-5 and TRBJ2-7; TRBD2 aligns across 10 bases. CDR3 sequence (DNA): TGTGCCAGCACCCTACTAGCGGGAAGCTACGAGCAGTACTTC. Its protein product is CASTLLAGSYEQYF.